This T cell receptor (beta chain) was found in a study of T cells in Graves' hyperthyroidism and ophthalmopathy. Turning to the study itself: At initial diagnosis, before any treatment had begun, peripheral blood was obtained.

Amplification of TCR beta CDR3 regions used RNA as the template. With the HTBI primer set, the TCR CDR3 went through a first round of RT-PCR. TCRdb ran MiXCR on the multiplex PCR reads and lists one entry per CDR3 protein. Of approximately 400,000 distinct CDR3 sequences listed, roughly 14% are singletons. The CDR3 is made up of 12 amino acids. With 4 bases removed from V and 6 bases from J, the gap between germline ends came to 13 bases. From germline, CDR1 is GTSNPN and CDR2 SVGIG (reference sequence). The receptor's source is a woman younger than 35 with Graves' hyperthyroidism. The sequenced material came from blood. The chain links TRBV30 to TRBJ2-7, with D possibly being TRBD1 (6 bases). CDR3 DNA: TGTGCCTGGAATAATCAACAGGGCGAGCAGTACTTC. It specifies CAWNNQQGEQYF.